This T cell receptor beta chain was obtained from a study of blood T cells in healthy people across ages. A second PCR, run for roughly 6 to 11 cycles, used a sample-barcoded 5' primer plus a J-beta primer mix. TCRdb called the 5' RACE reads again in MiXCR, with one record for every CDR3 protein. In the table there are 550,000 to 750,000 distinct CDR3 sequences, more than 20% of which are singletons. Extraction of total RNA produced a minimum of 5.5 micrograms from each sample. With 5 bases clipped from V and 0 bases from J, the junction kept 6 bases outside the gene matches. CDR1 and CDR2 from the germline V gene are DFQATT and SNEGSKA (reference sequence). This CDR3 comprises 14 residues.

The genes are TRBV20-1 and TRBJ2-5, with 7 bases that match TRBD1. The TCR was taken from a man in his 70s in good health. Sequences were obtained from blood. CDR3 in DNA: TGCAGTGCTGCCAGGACAGGACACCAAGAGACCCAGTACTTC. Its protein product is CSAARTGHQETQYF.